This T cell receptor beta chain emerged from a study of shared clonotypes between healthy human individuals. The naive CD8 subset, CD45RO-negative cells positively selected for CCR7, excluded terminally differentiated effector memory CD45RA+ cells. The protocol was immunoSEQ multiplex PCR, while the TCRdb copy is restricted to in-frame clones and leaves out a portion. The sample shows approximately 2,200,000 clones, approximately 94% of them seen only once. V was trimmed by 4 bases and J by 2 bases, leaving 12 bases between them. The CDR3 consists of 15 residues. Germline loops: CDR1 SGHAT, CDR2 FQNNGV.

Sequenced material: naive CD8+ T cells from PBMCs. The V call is TRBV11-2, the J call TRBJ2-1; D possibly matches TRBD1 or TRBD2 (5 bases each). The receptor was derived from a man aged 18 to 29 in good health. Some clones in this sample may be carry-over from other donors' samples. This chain's CDR3 is CASSSLMGPYNEQFF. CDR3 nucleotides: TGTGCCAGCAGCTCACTGATGGGACCCTACAATGAGCAGTTCTTC.